This T cell receptor beta chain was documented in a study of T cell responses to AZD1222 COVID-19 vaccine. Study results and limitations: Two AZD1222 doses significantly raised spike-specific TCR breadth and depth over controls. Distributed over spike, vaccine-associated CD4 TCRs predominated at 160-218 and 743-854.

V was pared by 6 bases and J by 1 base, with 21 bases between. The CDR3 contains 17 residues. Germline loops: CDR1 MNHEY, CDR2 SMNVEV (reference sequence). A note on this clone: Its antigen is still unknown.

The assay was immunoSEQ multiplex PCR, and TCRdb's table has in-frame clones only and misses some. The sample contains 140,000 to 150,000 clones, 75% to 95% of which appear only once. This clonotype was sampled from an adult in good health. This chain connects TRBV27 to TRBJ1-1, with D uncertain. The specimen was peripheral blood, collected on day 0 of MenACWY control vaccination. The CDR3 coding sequence is TGTGCCAGCAGCCCACGAACACTCGAACTCGCGAACACTGAAGCTTTCTTT. This gives the protein CASSPRTLELANTEAFF.